The rows below give T cell receptor beta chains drawn from one sample of a study of cytomegalovirus exposure and HLA in healthy donors. Generated by immunoSEQ multiplex PCR, the TCRdb table keeps only in-frame clones and is missing some. The sample shows some 350,000 clones, roughly nine tenths of them seen only once. Sample: PBMCs. These receptors all come from a young woman in good health and CMV-seropositive. CDR3s include the opening cysteine and the closing phenylalanine or tryptophan. D genes are given only for firm matches. The size field is filled for only some rows; it gives once, few, many or a size class.

abundance,v_gene,d_gene,j_gene,CDR3aa,CDR3nt
.,TRBV2,.,TRBJ1-6,CASSRGGANSPLHF,TGTGCCAGCAGTCGGGGGGGGGCTAATTCACCCCTCCACTTT
.,TRBV6-6,TRBD1,TRBJ2-3,CASSSSGTGTDTQYF,TGTGCCAGCAGCTCATCCGGGACAGGCACAGATACGCAGTATTTT
.,TRBV11-2,.,TRBJ2-5,CASSLRGTQYF,TGTGCCAGCAGCCTACGTGGGACCCAGTACTTC
.,TRBV10-2,.,TRBJ2-3,CASSETADTQYF,TGCGCCAGCAGTGAGACGGCAGATACGCAGTATTTT
once,TRBV9,TRBD2,TRBJ2-7,CASSVGGTSINEQYF,TGTGCCAGCAGCGTGGGAGGGACTAGCATCAACGAGCAGTACTTC
.,TRBV30,TRBD1,TRBJ2-7,CAWSLQGAATYEQYF,TGTGCCTGGAGCTTACAGGGGGCGGCGACCTACGAGCAGTACTTC
few,TRBV27,.,TRBJ2-7,CASRDRYYEQYF,TGTGCCAGCAGGGACAGATACTACGAGCAGTACTTC
.,TRBV2,TRBD2,TRBJ2-2,CASRPISGESTGELFF,TGTGCCAGCAGACCTATTAGCGGGGAAAGCACCGGGGAGCTGTTTTTT
.,TRBV19,.,TRBJ1-1,CASRDQEGTEAFF,TGTGCCAGTAGAGACCAAGAGGGCACTGAAGCTTTCTTT
.,TRBV29-1,.,TRBJ1-1,CSVGKGTNTEAFF,TGCAGCGTTGGTAAGGGAACGAACACTGAAGCTTTCTTT
.,TRBV2,TRBD1,TRBJ2-3,CASSVPGQGARDTQYF,TGTGCCAGCAGTGTGCCTGGACAGGGGGCAAGAGATACGCAGTATTTT
.,TRBV19,.,TRBJ1-1,CASSSAGRFVNTEAFF,TGTGCCAGTAGTTCGGCAGGTCGGTTCGTGAACACTGAAGCTTTCTTT
.,TRBV4-3,.,TRBJ2-3,CASSQVSERDTQYF,TGCGCCAGCAGCCAAGTTTCAGAGCGGGATACGCAGTATTTT
.,TRBV10-3,TRBD1,TRBJ1-5,CAISEGQGEIRYQPQHF,TGTGCCATCAGTGAGGGACAGGGGGAGATTAGGTATCAGCCCCAGCATTTT
few,TRBV6-5,.,TRBJ2-7,CASSEDASYEQYF,TGTGCCAGCAGTGAGGACGCGTCCTACGAGCAGTACTTC
.,TRBV6-5,.,TRBJ1-3,CASSEPGGNTIYF,TGTGCCAGCAGTGAACCAGGGGGAAACACCATATATTTT
.,TRBV5-1,.,TRBJ2-2,CASSGSGIVNTGELFF,TGCGCCAGCAGCGGGTCCGGGATCGTCAACACCGGGGAGCTGTTTTTT
.,TRBV18,.,TRBJ1-2,CASSPRDGFNYGYTF,TGTGCCAGCTCACCCCGGGACGGATTTAACTATGGCTACACCTTC
.,TRBV30,TRBD1,TRBJ1-1,CAWDRGLNTEAFF,TGTGCCTGGGACAGGGGACTGAACACTGAAGCTTTCTTT
.,TRBV28,.,TRBJ1-6,CASRSGDNNSPLHF,TGTGCCAGCAGGAGTGGCGATAATAATTCACCCCTCCACTTT
.,TRBV20-1,TRBD1,TRBJ2-3,CSARGGQLRYF,TGCAGTGCTAGAGGGGGACAGTTAAGGTATTTT
.,TRBV5-4,TRBD2,TRBJ2-7,CASSLAGTSDEQYF,TGTGCCAGCAGCTTGGCCGGGACTAGCGACGAGCAGTACTTC
.,TRBV27,TRBD2,TRBJ2-1,CASSPGLMTSGMVNEQFF,TGTGCCAGCAGCCCGGGACTGATGACTAGCGGGATGGTTAATGAGCAGTTCTTC
.,TRBV5-4,TRBD2,TRBJ2-3,CASIKGSGGAFTDTQYF,TGTGCCAGCATCAAAGGAAGCGGGGGGGCTTTCACAGATACGCAGTATTTT
.,TRBV2,.,TRBJ1-5,CASSATGNSNQPQHF,TGTGCCAGCAGCGCCACAGGAAATAGCAATCAGCCCCAGCATTTT
.,TRBV6-6,.,TRBJ1-5,CASSYQGSNQPQHF,TGTGCCAGCAGTTACCAGGGTAGCAATCAGCCCCAGCATTTT
.,TRBV4-3,TRBD2,TRBJ2-1,CASSQRGTSGIEQFF,TGCGCCAGCAGCCAAAGGGGGACTAGCGGGATTGAGCAGTTCTTC
.,TRBV19,TRBD1,TRBJ1-2,CASSILKQGTGGYTF,TGTGCCAGTAGTATCTTAAAACAGGGGACTGGCGGCTACACCTTC
.,TRBV7-9,.,TRBJ2-6,CASSSGQLKANVLTF,TGTGCCAGCAGCTCCGGACAGCTTAAGGCCAACGTCCTGACTTTC
.,TRBV5-1,.,TRBJ1-6,CASSLRGDSPLHF,TGCGCCAGCAGCTTGAGGGGCGATTCACCCCTCCACTTT
.,TRBV7-6,TRBD2,TRBJ2-3,CASSLKLSGSFTDTQYF,TGTGCCAGCAGCTTGAAACTTAGCGGGAGTTTCACAGATACGCAGTATTTT
.,TRBV6-1,TRBD1,TRBJ1-4,CASNLGGAGSEKLFF,TGTGCCAGCAACCTAGGGGGCGCGGGTAGTGAAAAACTGTTTTTT
.,TRBV29-1,.,TRBJ1-1,CSVESGRIAEAFF,TGCAGCGTTGAGAGTGGACGTATCGCTGAAGCTTTCTTT
.,TRBV6-1,.,TRBJ1-6,CASSELRPGVGSPLHF,TGTGCCAGCAGTGAACTTCGACCAGGGGTCGGTTCACCCCTCCACTTT
.,TRBV18,.,TRBJ1-2,CASSPSRGDGYTF,TGTGCCAGCTCACCCAGTAGGGGAGATGGCTACACCTTC
.,TRBV7-6,TRBD2,TRBJ2-3,CASSLFGSGALADTQYF,TGTGCCAGCAGCTTATTCGGTAGCGGGGCACTCGCAGATACGCAGTATTTT
.,TRBV27,.,TRBJ1-3,CASSWTPSGNTIYF,TGTGCCAGTTCCTGGACCCCAAGTGGAAACACCATATATTTT
.,TRBV7-6,.,TRBJ2-5,CASSLAETQYF,TGTGCCAGCAGCTTAGCCGAGACCCAGTACTTC
.,TRBV27,.,TRBJ2-5,CASSLSPRETQYF,TGTGCCAGCAGTTTATCCCCCAGGGAGACCCAGTACTTC
.,TRBV29-1,.,TRBJ1-5,CSVIQAGVAQPQHF,TGCAGCGTTATACAGGCAGGTGTCGCTCAGCCCCAGCATTTT
few,TRBV27,TRBD1,TRBJ1-2,CASRQDRGPYGYTF,TGTGCCAGCAGACAGGACAGGGGCCCGTATGGCTACACCTTC
once,TRBV9,TRBD1,TRBJ2-2,CASSVERGQPNTGELFF,TGTGCCAGCAGCGTAGAAAGGGGACAGCCGAACACCGGGGAGCTGTTTTTT
once,TRBV4-1,TRBD1,TRBJ2-7,CASSQVTGAYEQYF,TGCGCCAGCAGCCAGGTTACAGGGGCCTACGAGCAGTACTTC
.,TRBV27,TRBD1,TRBJ1-1,CASSKDNRGLEAFF,TGTGCCAGCAGTAAAGACAACAGGGGTTTGGAAGCTTTCTTT
.,TRBV7-2,.,TRBJ2-3,CASRPLTRVADTQYF,TGTGCCAGCAGACCCCTAACCAGGGTGGCAGATACGCAGTATTTT
.,TRBV7-9,TRBD1,TRBJ2-7,CASSLRPGQGKSYEQYF,TGTGCCAGCAGCTTAAGACCGGGACAGGGTAAATCCTACGAGCAGTACTTC
.,TRBV5-1,.,TRBJ2-5,CASSLGPTRDQETQYF,TGCGCCAGCAGCTTGGGACCGACTAGGGATCAAGAGACCCAGTACTTC
.,TRBV30,.,TRBJ2-7,CAWSYVSSYSLGEQYF,TGTGCCTGGAGTTATGTTAGTAGTTACAGTTTGGGCGAGCAGTACTTC
.,TRBV4-2,TRBD1,TRBJ1-4,CASSQERTGAEKLFF,TGTGCCAGCAGCCAAGAGAGGACAGGGGCGGAAAAACTGTTTTTT
.,TRBV29-1,TRBD2,TRBJ2-7,CSVEDLPASGQTYEQYF,TGCAGCGTTGAAGATCTTCCGGCTAGCGGGCAAACCTACGAGCAGTACTTC
.,TRBV4-1,.,TRBJ1-3,CASSQVGGSSGNTIYF,TGCGCCAGCAGCCAAGTTGGTGGCAGCTCTGGAAACACCATATATTTT
.,TRBV4-1,TRBD1,TRBJ2-3,CASSYRGFTDTQYF,TGCGCCAGCAGCTACAGGGGTTTCACAGATACGCAGTATTTT
.,TRBV7-9,TRBD1,TRBJ2-1,CASSTRDRNNEQFF,TGTGCCAGCAGCACCCGGGACAGAAACAATGAGCAGTTCTTC
.,TRBV5-1,TRBD1,TRBJ2-1,CASSDYRGKEQFF,TGCGCCAGCAGCGATTACAGGGGAAAGGAGCAGTTCTTC
.,TRBV4-1,TRBD1,TRBJ2-7,CASSQGLGTGVNEQYF,TGCGCCAGCAGCCAAGGGCTTGGGACAGGGGTCAACGAGCAGTACTTC
.,TRBV5-4,.,TRBJ1-6,CASSLKGGSNNSPLHF,TGTGCCAGCAGCTTGAAGGGGGGCTCGAATAATTCACCCCTCCACTTT
.,TRBV9,.,TRBJ2-5,CASSVGVLGETQYF,TGTGCCAGCAGCGTAGGTGTGTTGGGAGAGACCCAGTACTTC
.,TRBV11-1,.,TRBJ2-3,CASSHGGASTDTQYF,TGTGCCAGCAGCCATGGGGGGGCCAGCACAGATACGCAGTATTTT
.,TRBV29-1,TRBD1,TRBJ1-3,CSVATGEIFGNTIYF,TGCAGCGTTGCGACAGGGGAAATTTTCGGAAACACCATATATTTT
.,TRBV28,.,TRBJ2-3,CASSLLPVDTQYF,TGTGCCAGCAGTCTATTACCCGTGGATACGCAGTATTTT